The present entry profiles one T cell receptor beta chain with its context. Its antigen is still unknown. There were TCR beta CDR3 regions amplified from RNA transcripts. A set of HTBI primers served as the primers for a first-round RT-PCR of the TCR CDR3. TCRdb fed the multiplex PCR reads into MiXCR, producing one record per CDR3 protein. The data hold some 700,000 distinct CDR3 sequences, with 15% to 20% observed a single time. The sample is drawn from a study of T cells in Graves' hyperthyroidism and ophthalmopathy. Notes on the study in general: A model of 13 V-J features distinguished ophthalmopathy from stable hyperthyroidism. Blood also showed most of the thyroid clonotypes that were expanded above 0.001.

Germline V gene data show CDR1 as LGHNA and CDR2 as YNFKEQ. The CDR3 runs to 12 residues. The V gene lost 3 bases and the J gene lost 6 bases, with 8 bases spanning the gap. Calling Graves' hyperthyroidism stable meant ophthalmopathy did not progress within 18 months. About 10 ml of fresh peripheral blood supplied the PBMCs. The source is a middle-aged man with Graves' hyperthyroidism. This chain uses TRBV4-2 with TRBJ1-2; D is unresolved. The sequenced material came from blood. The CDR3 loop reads CASSHVGDGYTF. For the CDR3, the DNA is TGTGCCAGCAGCCATGTTGGGGATGGCTACACCTTC.